A single sample is the source of the 27 T cell receptor beta chains below, sequenced in a study of cytomegalovirus exposure and HLA in healthy donors. A multiplex PCR was run with 60 Vbeta primers and 13 Jbeta primers. Sequenced by immunoSEQ multiplex PCR; TCRdb stores in-frame clones only, minus some. Here the sample spans some 200,000 clones, 75% to 90% being singletons. Sequenced: PBMCs. The receptors stem from a woman aged 18-35 years in good health and CMV-seronegative.

The chain has TRBV5-1 and TRBJ1-4; D might be TRBD1 (5 bases). Germline-derived CDR1 and CDR2 are SGHRS and YFSETQ. This CDR3 spans 14 amino acids. V shed 5 bases and J shed 5 bases, with 13 bases lying between them. DNA for the CDR3: TGCGCCAGCAGAGTCGGGACTGACAATGAAAAACTGTTTTTT. Translation gives CASRVGTDNEKLFF.

V and J are TRBV9 and TRBJ2-3, with a possible D match to TRBD2 (5 bases). V lost 1 base and J lost 1, with 10 bases in between. CDR3 length equals 15 residues. The germline V gene encodes CDR1 SGDLS and CDR2 YYNGEE. This CDR3 is CASSVMSEGTDTQYF. In nucleotides, the CDR3 is TGTGCCAGCAGCGTAATGTCGGAGGGCACAGATACGCAGTATTTT. Full variable domain (missing parts from reference TRBV9 and TRBJ2-3): DSGVTQTPKHLITATGQRVTLRCSPRSGDLSVYWYQQSLDQGLQFLIQYYNGEERAKGNILERFSAQQFPDLHSELNLSSLELGDSALYFCASSVMSEGTDTQYFGPGTRLTVL.

The V call is TRBV19, the J call TRBJ2-7; 7 bases match TRBD1. The V and J ends lost 5 bases and 1 base, in that order; junction bases with no gene match: 5. The CDR3 is 14 residues long. Per the germline V gene, CDR1 is LNHDA and CDR2 is SQIVND (reference sequence). This CDR3 reads CASSATGASYEQYF. DNA for the CDR3: TGTGCCAGTAGTGCTACAGGGGCGTCCTACGAGCAGTACTTC.

The chain recombines TRBV4-1 with TRBJ1-2; perhaps TRBD1 as D (6 bases). The CDR3 spans 12 residues. V lost 6 bases to trimming and J lost 8 bases, with 13 bases between them. The germline V gene encodes CDR1 MGHRA and CDR2 YSYEKL. The CDR3: CASRSTGSGYTF. The CDR3 coding sequence is TGCGCCAGCAGATCAACAGGGTCCGGCTACACCTTC.

The chain carries TRBV4-2 and TRBJ2-3; TRBD2 matches 15 bases. Germline V CDR1 and CDR2: LGHNA, YNFKEQ. V lost 6 bases to trimming and J lost 0 bases; unmatched junction nucleotides: 7. CDR3 size: 18 residues. The CDR3 coding sequence is TGTGCCAGCAGTCGGACTAGCGGGGGGGCTCGTAGCACAGATACGCAGTATTTT. It yields the protein CASSRTSGGARSTDTQYF.

The chain is built from TRBV29-1 and TRBJ2-2, with TRBD1 matching over 7 bases. Germline V gives CDR1 SQVTM, CDR2 ANQGSEA. The CDR3 is 13 residues long. J lost 6 bases, V lost 5 bases, and 6 bases had no gene match. CDR3 DNA sequence: TGCAGCGTTAAGGGGGCAGGCCCCGGGGAGCTGTTTTTT. Encoded protein: CSVKGAGPGELFF.

The chain has TRBV19 and TRBJ2-1; 11 bases match TRBD2. CDR3 length: 14 amino acids. Germline assignment: CDR1 LNHDA and CDR2 SQIVND (reference sequence). V was pared by 7 bases and J by 9 bases, with 8 bases of the junction left unmatched. Here the CDR3 DNA reads TGTGCCAGTAAGGAACTAGCGGGAGCGGGTGAGCAGTTCTTC. Residues: CASKELAGAGEQFF.

The sample holds a few counts of this clone. The J gene is TRBJ2-2, the V gene TRBV5-1; 9 bases are a match to TRBD2. Germline V gene sequence: CDR1 SGHRS, CDR2 YFSETQ. Trimming cost V 0 bases and J 7 bases; bases outside gene matches: 13. The CDR3 runs 18 residues. CDR3 DNA: TGCGCCAGCAGCTTGGCCCTCCCAAGCGGGGGGCCTGTCGGGGAGCTGTTTTTT. Its protein is CASSLALPSGGPVGELFF.

This clone was found once. This chain links TRBV28 with TRBJ1-3; D is undetermined. The CDR3 has 14 amino acids. Trimming stripped 1 base from V and 0 bases from J, with 4 bases between. From germline, CDR1 is MDHEN and CDR2 SYDVKM. CDR3 coding DNA: TGTGCCAGCAGTTTATCCGGCTCTGGAAACACCATATATTTT. This translates into CASSLSGSGNTIYF.

The V and J genes are TRBV9 and TRBJ1-3; 8 bases are a match to TRBD1. The J segment lost 1 base and the V segment lost 4 bases, leaving 13 bases of the junction unmatched. The CDR3 runs 18 residues. The germline V gene encodes CDR1 SGDLS and CDR2 YYNGEE. CDR3 nucleotide sequence: TGTGCCAGCAGCCCCCACAGTAGACAGGGGAATTCTGGAAACACCATATATTTT. Its translation is CASSPHSRQGNSGNTIYF.

The rearrangement uses TRBV18 and TRBJ1-4; D gene uncertain. CDR3 length: 15 residues. V dropped 3 bases and J dropped 7 bases, with 15 bases sitting between them. The V gene's germline CDR1 is KGHSH and CDR2 LQKENI. This chain's CDR3 is CASSPPGLGIEKLFF. In DNA form, the CDR3 reads TGTGCCAGCTCACCCCCAGGTCTTGGTATTGAAAAACTGTTTTTT.

This clone was seen only once. The chain links TRBV2 to TRBJ2-1; 7 positions match TRBD2. The CDR3 has 16 amino acids. In germline, CDR1 is SNHLY, CDR2 FYNNEI. Losses at the gene ends were 2 bases for V and 6 bases for J; bases not matched to a gene: 10. This chain's CDR3 is CASSETDGGRGNEQFF. The CDR3 DNA is TGTGCCAGCAGTGAAACCGACGGGGGGAGGGGCAATGAGCAGTTCTTC.

The V and J genes are TRBV6-1 and TRBJ2-7; D is unresolved. Trimming stripped 8 bases from V and 6 bases from J, with 11 bases between. Germline V gives CDR1 MNHNS, CDR2 SASEGT. The CDR3 has 11 amino acids. The CDR3 coding sequence is TGTGCCAGCTCTTACTCCCTCGAGCAGTACTTC. Protein sequence: CASSYSLEQYF.

This chain links TRBV2 with TRBJ2-1, with 10 bases that match TRBD2. There are 18 residues in the CDR3. Looked up from germline, CDR1 is SNHLY and CDR2 is FYNNEI. Germline trimming cut 8 bases from V and 0 bases from J; bases unmatched to any gene: 13. CDR3 residues: CASSDLAGGSSSYNEQFF. The CDR3 DNA is TGTGCCAGCTCAGATTTAGCGGGAGGCTCGAGCTCCTACAATGAGCAGTTCTTC.

The chain couples TRBV6-6 to TRBJ2-7; the D gene is possibly TRBD1 (7 bases). Looked up from germline, CDR1 is MNHNY and CDR2 is SVGAGI (reference sequence). The CDR3 loop spans 14 amino acids. Trimming left V 0 bases short and J 5 bases short, with 11 bases between. CDR3 sequence: CASSYSEGADEQYF. CDR3 DNA sequence: TGTGCCAGCAGTTACTCGGAGGGGGCGGACGAGCAGTACTTC.

The V and J genes are TRBV6-5 and TRBJ1-6; D might be TRBD1 (5 bases). Trimming removed 5 bases at V and 13 bases at J, with 18 bases between. This CDR3 region has 14 residues. Germline CDR1 and CDR2: MNHEY and SVGAGI. The CDR3 nucleotides are TGTGCCAGCAGTGCTCGGGACGGGGGATTCCCCCTCCACTTT. Protein product: CASSARDGGFPLHF.

The chain employs TRBV27 and TRBJ2-7; 10 nucleotides line up with TRBD2. The CDR3 is made up of 15 amino acids. Germline CDR1 is MNHEY and CDR2 is SMNVEV (reference sequence). After removal of 6 bases from V and 4 bases from J, the junction contained 9 bases not matched to a gene. The CDR3 loop is CASSLNSGGKYEQYF. DNA of the CDR3: TGTGCCAGCAGCTTGAATAGCGGGGGGAAATACGAGCAGTACTTC.

Details on this clone: The germline gene is not matched at one end of the junction; a read error may be the cause. This sequence joins TRBV27 and TRBJ1-4, with D uncertain. Germline loops: CDR1 MNHEY, CDR2 SMNVEV (reference sequence). The CDR3 is 13 residues long. CDR3 amino acids: CASSLSYEEKLFF. The CDR3 coding sequence is TGTGCCAGTAGTTTATCCTACGAGGAAAAACTGTTTTTT.

The gene calls are TRBV7-9 and TRBJ2-2; tentatively, D is TRBD1 (5 bases). The V gene lost 2 bases and the J gene lost 0 bases, with 7 bases spanning the gap. The CDR3 has 15 amino acids. Germline V lookup: CDR1 SEHNR, CDR2 FQNEAQ (reference sequence). The CDR3 nucleotides are TGTGCCAGCAGCTTACCAGGGACGAACACCGGGGAGCTGTTTTTT. This sequence encodes CASSLPGTNTGELFF.

The rearrangement uses TRBV28 and TRBJ1-2; 7 bases map to TRBD1. The CDR3 has 13 residues. Germline V gene sequence: CDR1 MDHEN, CDR2 SYDVKM. With V trimmed by 4 bases and J by 7 bases, 6 bases remained unmatched. CDR3 nucleotide sequence: TGTGCCAGCAGTTACAGGGGTAGCAGTGGCTACACCTTC. Protein: CASSYRGSSGYTF.

The rearrangement joins TRBV30 to TRBJ2-3; 7 bases match TRBD2. The CDR3 spans 13 residues. V trimming: 0 bases; J trimming: 4 bases; junction bases outside the gene matches: 1. CDR1 and CDR2 (germline): GTSNPN, SVGIG (reference sequence). Here the CDR3 reads CAWSVAGADTQYF. CDR3 coding DNA: TGTGCCTGGAGTGTGGCGGGAGCAGATACGCAGTATTTT.

V is TRBV10-3 and J is TRBJ2-3, with 7 positions matching TRBD2. Trimming took 2 bases from V and 3 from J; bases not matched to a gene: 8. Germline V gene sequence: CDR1 ENHRY, CDR2 SYGVKD. The CDR3 has 16 residues. CDR3 nucleotides: TGTGCCATCAGTGAGAGCCCTAGCGGTATTACAGATACGCAGTATTTT. As protein: CAISESPSGITDTQYF.

The chain carries TRBV7-2 and TRBJ2-5; 10 positions agree with TRBD2. V lost 2 bases, J lost 5 bases, and 5 bases stayed unmatched. Germline-derived CDR1 and CDR2 are SGHTA and FQGNSA. The length of the CDR3 is 15 residues. The CDR3 here is CASSLRSGGAETQYF. The CDR3 nucleotides are TGTGCCAGCAGCTTACGCAGCGGGGGGGCTGAGACCCAGTACTTC.

This clone was recorded once. The chain carries TRBV2 and TRBJ2-7; 9 bases align to TRBD1. With 4 bases clipped from V and 5 bases from J, the junction kept 6 bases outside the gene matches. The CDR3 contains 14 residues. CDR1 is SNHLY, CDR2 FYNNEI, per germline. CDR3 protein: CASSVGQGFDEQYF. The CDR3 coding sequence is TGTGCCAGCAGTGTCGGACAGGGGTTCGACGAGCAGTACTTC.

A remark on this clone: Mismatch with germline at one junction end may stem from a read error. The chain employs TRBV7-9 and TRBJ2-7, with TRBD2 matching over 7 bases. This CDR3 spans 15 amino acids. The V gene's germline CDR1 is SEHNR and CDR2 FQNEAQ (reference sequence). The CDR3 is CSSSFGGSIPYEQYF. CDR3 coding DNA: TGTTCCAGCAGCTTCGGCGGGAGTATCCCCTACGAGCAGTACTTC.

This clone was counted between two and nine times. This sequence joins TRBV6-1 and TRBJ2-2; 7 bases line up with TRBD2. The CDR3 extends over 14 amino acids. Per the germline V gene, CDR1 is MNHNS and CDR2 is SASEGT. CDR3 coding DNA: TGTGTCTCGGCGCGGGAGACGAGGACCGGGGAGCTGTTTTTT. This encodes CVSARETRTGELFF.

The genes are TRBV5-1 and TRBJ2-5; 11 nucleotides line up with TRBD2. Per the germline V gene, CDR1 is SGHRS and CDR2 is YFSETQ. The V segment lost 1 base and the J segment 3 bases; nucleotides outside the gene matches: 2. This CDR3 region has 15 residues. The chain's CDR3 is CASSLRGLAEETQYF. In DNA, the CDR3 is TGCGCCAGCAGCTTGAGGGGACTAGCGGAAGAGACCCAGTACTTC.